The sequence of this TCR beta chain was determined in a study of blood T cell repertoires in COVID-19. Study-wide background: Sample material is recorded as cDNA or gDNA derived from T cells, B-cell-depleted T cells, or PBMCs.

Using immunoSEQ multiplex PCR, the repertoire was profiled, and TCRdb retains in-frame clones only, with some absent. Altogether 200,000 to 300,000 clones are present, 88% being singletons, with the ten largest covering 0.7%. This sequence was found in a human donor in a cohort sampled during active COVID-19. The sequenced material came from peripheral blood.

The CDR3 DNA sequence: TGTGCCAGCAGCCTGGGACAGGGGGTAGGCTACACCTTC. This gives the protein CASSLGQGVGYTF. V gene TRBV27 combines with J gene TRBJ1-2; 11 bases fit TRBD1. This CDR3 comprises 13 residues. Germline V gene sequence: CDR1 MNHEY, CDR2 SMNVEV (reference sequence). Trimming removed 6 bases from V and 8 bases from J; junction bases left unmatched: 5.